This T cell receptor beta chain appears in the sequencing data of a study of shared clonotypes between healthy human individuals. Clones were read by immunoSEQ multiplex PCR, and TCRdb kept only the in-frame ones, dropping some. This sample carries approximately 2,000,000 clones, 93% of them seen once, and the ten largest clones take about 1.7%. With 5 bases removed from V and 3 bases from J, the gap between germline ends came to 14 bases. The CDR3 is made up of 14 amino acids. The germline V gene has CDR1 KGHSH and CDR2 LQKENI. On this clone itself: The antigen remains undetermined.

Positively selected for CCR7, the CD45RO-negative cells used as naive CD8 cells excluded terminally differentiated effector memory CD45RA+ cells. Study results and caveats: Non-shared clonotypes were found to have lower generation probabilities than the clonotypes that were shared by all four of the sorted-subset donors.

The sequenced sample consisted of naive CD8+ T cells from PBMCs. The TCR sequence derives from a young man in good health. Some clones in this sample may be carry-over from other donors' samples. The V call is TRBV18, the J call TRBJ2-7; D perhaps matches TRBD1 (7 bases). CDR3 bases: TGTGCCAGCTCATGGTCGCAGGGGGGCTACGAGCAGTACTTC. Protein sequence: CASSWSQGGYEQYF.